This paragraph covers one TCR beta chain sequence. The antigen is not known. This record comes from a study of graft-versus-host responses after intestinal transplantation. V trimming: 4 bases; J trimming: 8 bases; junction bases outside the gene matches: 9. Germline values: CDR1 SGHNT, CDR2 YENEEA. CDR3 size: 17 residues. The repertoire was sequenced with immunoSEQ multiplex PCR; TCRdb's copy has only in-frame clones and lacks some. Of 90,000 to 150,000 clones listed, 85% to 95% are singletons. The sequence derives from a human donor who received an intestinal transplant. The rearrangement joins TRBV11-3 to TRBJ2-1, with 15 bases lining up with TRBD2. The sample was unstimulated CD4+ T cells sorted from spleen or lymph node cells, taken before intestinal transplant. This chain's CDR3 is CASSSTGLAGGSHEQFF. The CDR3 DNA follows: TGTGCCAGCAGCTCGACCGGACTAGCGGGAGGGTCTCATGAGCAGTTCTTC.